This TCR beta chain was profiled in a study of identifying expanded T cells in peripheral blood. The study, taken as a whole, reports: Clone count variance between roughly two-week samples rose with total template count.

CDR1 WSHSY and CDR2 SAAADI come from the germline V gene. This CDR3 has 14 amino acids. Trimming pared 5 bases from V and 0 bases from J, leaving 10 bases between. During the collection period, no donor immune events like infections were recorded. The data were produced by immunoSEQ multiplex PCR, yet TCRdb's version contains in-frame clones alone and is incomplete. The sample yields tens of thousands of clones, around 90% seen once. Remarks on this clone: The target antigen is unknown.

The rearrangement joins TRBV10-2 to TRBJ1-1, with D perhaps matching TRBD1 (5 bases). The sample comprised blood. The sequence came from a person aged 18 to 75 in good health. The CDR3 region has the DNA TGCGCCAGCAGTTCCACAGGATTGAACACTGAAGCTTTCTTT. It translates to CASSSTGLNTEAFF.